Listed below are T cell receptor beta chains from one sample, sequenced in a study of OX40 agonist ivuxolimab in advanced cancers. The assay was immunoSEQ multiplex PCR, and TCRdb's table has in-frame clones only and misses some. In the table there are tens of thousands of clones, roughly nine tenths of which are singletons. The sequencing here drew on CD4+ or CD8+ T cells sorted from blood, taken in a trial of the OX40 agonist ivuxolimab. The receptors derive from an adult with an advanced solid tumor such as melanoma, head and neck, liver or kidney cancer. The CDR3 runs from the conserved cysteine through the conserved F or W. D genes are given only for firm matches. Expanded clones get a size class; other rows say once, few or many, or leave the size out.

NA,NA,TRBV5-4,TRBJ2-7,TGTGCCAGCAGCACCTCAGGCTACGAGCAGTACTTC,CASSTSGYEQYF
NA,NA,TRBV28,TRBJ1-5,TGTGCCAGCAGTTTAGGGGCAGGGTGGGGCAATCAGCCCCAGCATTTT,CASSLGAGWGNQPQHF
NA,TRBD1,TRBV30,TRBJ1-1,TGTGCCTGGACCCAGCAGGGGGAGAACACTGAAGCTTTCTTT,CAWTQQGENTEAFF
NA,NA,TRBV11-2,TRBJ2-1,TGTGCCAGCAGCTTAGTCCCAGGGACCTACAATGAGCAGTTCTTC,CASSLVPGTYNEQFF
NA,TRBD1,TRBV7-9,TRBJ2-5,TGTGCCAGCAGCTTAAGTTCAGGGGGAGCCCCGGGGGAGACCCAGTACTTC,CASSLSSGGAPGETQYF
NA,TRBD2,TRBV29-1,TRBJ2-1,TGCAGCCAGCGGACTAGTAGGGATGAGCAGTTCTTC,CSQRTSRDEQFF
NA,NA,TRBV27,TRBJ2-7,TGTGCCAGCAGTTTGGGGGCCGAGCAGTACTTC,CASSLGAEQYF
NA,TRBD2,TRBV13,TRBJ2-1,TGTGCCAGCAGCTTACTCACAGCGGGATATGATTTTAGCTCCTACAATGAGCAGTTCTTC,CASSLLTAGYDFSSYNEQFF
NA,NA,TRBV28,TRBJ1-5,TGTGCCAGCAGTTCCGACAGCACGGGGCTCAATCAGCCCCAGCATTTT,CASSSDSTGLNQPQHF
NA,TRBD2,TRBV11-2,TRBJ2-5,TGTGCCAGCAGCTTAGTGGTTAGCGGGGCAATACAAGAGACCCAGTACTTC,CASSLVVSGAIQETQYF
NA,TRBD1,TRBV27,TRBJ2-1,TGTGCCAGCACCTCCGGGACAGGGACCTACAATGAGCAGTTCTTC,CASTSGTGTYNEQFF
NA,TRBD2,TRBV9,TRBJ2-1,TGTGCCAGCAGCACTAGGCTAGCGGCCTACAATGAGCAGTTCTTC,CASSTRLAAYNEQFF
few,TRBD2,TRBV27,TRBJ2-5,TGTGCCAGCAGTTGGGGACTAGCCTCGGAGACCCAGTACTTC,CASSWGLASETQYF
NA,NA,TRBV6-1,TRBJ1-1,TGTGCCAGCAGTGAATCGCGGGGGGCCGCTGAAGCTTTCTTT,CASSESRGAAEAFF
NA,NA,TRBV6-5,TRBJ1-1,TGTGCCAGCAGTTACTCGAATGGGGCGCGGGCTTTCTTT,CASSYSNGARAFF
NA,TRBD1,TRBV9,TRBJ1-2,TGTGCCAGCAGCCCAGTGAGGGACAGGGTCCCATATAACTATGGCTACACCTTC,CASSPVRDRVPYNYGYTF